This T cell receptor (beta chain) was found in a study of blood T cell repertoires in COVID-19. Study-level background: Nucleic acid was either cDNA or gDNA, and it came from T cells, B-cell-depleted T cells, or PBMCs.

In the study's own analysis: Amplification from reference gene primers served as the basis for estimated nucleated cell counts. Produced via immunoSEQ multiplex PCR; TCRdb's table is partial and in-frame only. V, J and clone size are those of that table, while D and trimming were read from the DNA. The table has tens of thousands of clones, almost 85% seen once. Sequencing input: peripheral blood. This sequence was found in a woman in her fifties or sixties with acute or convalescent COVID-19.

DNA of the CDR3: TGCGCCAGCAGCCAAGATGGAGGGGCAGGAGCTGGCTACACCTTC. As protein: CASSQDGGAGAGYTF. V is TRBV4-1 and J is TRBJ1-2; TRBD1 is a possible D gene (5 bases). Trimming left V 0 bases short and J 7 bases short, with 15 bases between. Germline-derived CDR1 and CDR2 are MGHRA and YSYEKL. The length of the CDR3 is 15 residues.